This T cell receptor (beta chain) was obtained from a study of neurological immune-mediated disorders. General study findings and limits: The expanded clones of different subjects shared no CDR3 amino acid sequences (suggesting private repertoires in all groups).

This clonotype was counted many times. As yet, its antigen is unknown. TCRdb re-analysed the 5' RACE reads in MiXCR, keeping a single row per CDR3 protein. The sample lists more than 45,000 distinct CDR3 sequences, roughly 3.3% occurring once. This TCR came from a woman in her thirties with multiple sclerosis. Input material: PBMCs.

The CDR3 here is CASSLGTGGTYEQYF. In DNA, the CDR3 is TGCGCCAGCAGCCTCGGGACAGGGGGCACCTACGAGCAGTACTTC. The genes are TRBV5-1 and TRBJ2-7; 12 nucleotides align to TRBD1. The CDR3 is 15 amino acids. Trimming at V came to 4 bases and at J to 2 bases, leaving 4 bases not matched to a gene. Looked up from germline, CDR1 is SGHRS and CDR2 is YFSETQ.